This T cell receptor (beta chain) was recorded in a study of CD8+ T cells in alopecia areata. Trimming took off 1 base at V and 3 bases at J, with 10 bases between the two ends. This CDR3 spans 14 amino acids. Per germline, CDR1 LGHNA and CDR2 YSLEER. cDNA prepared by RNA extraction and subsequent reverse transcription served as the template for sequencing. Sequencing was performed with immunoSEQ multiplex PCR; in TCRdb, only in-frame clones are kept and a portion is missing. The table shows 200,000 or so clones, with roughly 40% occurring only once. Indicated treatment: oral pan-JAK inhibitor, 5-10 mg twice daily. It was from alopecia areata patients that lesional scalp punch biopsies and peripheral blood were collected. Concerning this clone: The antigen is unknown.

Points from the study as a whole: Persistence of many expanded lesional clones was seen in scalp and blood during tofacitinib.

V and J are TRBV4-3 and TRBJ2-7, with no clear D. The source material was CD4+ T cells sorted from blood, sampled around week 36, from a patient treated with tofacitinib. The clonotype was recovered from a human donor with alopecia areata. CDR3 sequence reads: CASSQVPGRYEQYF. CDR3 DNA sequence: TGCGCCAGCAGCCAAGTCCCTGGACGCTACGAGCAGTACTTC.